The 11 T cell receptor beta chains reported below all come from one sample, sequenced in a study of shared clonotypes between healthy human individuals. Sequenced by immunoSEQ multiplex PCR; TCRdb stores in-frame clones only, minus some. The repertoire holds some 550,000 clones, with around 97% as singletons. The specimen was naive CD4+ T cells sorted from blood. The sample's subset: CD45RA+ positively selected. These receptors all stem from a woman under 40 in good health.

The rearrangement links TRBV18 to TRBJ2-7; D tentatively reads TRBD1 or TRBD2 (5 bases each). The CDR3 has 15 amino acids. Germline V lookup: CDR1 KGHSH, CDR2 LQKENI. With 2 bases removed from V and 7 bases from J, the gap between germline ends came to 18 bases. The chain's CDR3 is CASSPSGAAPQEQYF. CDR3 nucleotide sequence: TGTGCCAGCTCACCATCCGGGGCAGCCCCCCAGGAGCAGTACTTC.

The chain combines TRBV19 with TRBJ2-7; D call uncertain. This CDR3 region has 15 residues. V lost 1 base, J lost 1 base, and 11 bases lay in between. Germline V gives CDR1 LNHDA, CDR2 SQIVND (reference sequence). CDR3 coding DNA: TGTGCCAGTAGTATAGGGTCAGGCATGTCCTACGAGCAGTACTTC. Its protein product is CASSIGSGMSYEQYF.

V usage is TRBV6-1 and J usage is TRBJ1-2; D uncertain. V shed 2 bases and J shed 3 bases, with 13 bases lying between them. This CDR3 is built from 15 residues. From germline, CDR1 is MNHNS and CDR2 SASEGT. CDR3 in amino acids: CASSEYGWSDYGYTF. The DNA for the CDR3 is TGTGCCAGCAGTGAATATGGGTGGTCGGACTATGGCTACACCTTC.

This sequence joins TRBV28 and TRBJ2-4; 11 positions agree with TRBD2. The CDR3 is made up of 15 amino acids. Trimming at V came to 6 bases and at J to 2 bases, leaving 3 bases not matched to a gene. Germline loops: CDR1 MDHEN, CDR2 SYDVKM. CDR3 bases: TGTGCCAGCAGGCTAGCGGGAGGTTCCAAAAACATTCAGTACTTC. Protein: CASRLAGGSKNIQYF.

This rearrangement joins TRBV29-1 to TRBJ1-1; 7 nucleotides agree with TRBD1. CDR1 SQVTM and CDR2 ANQGSEA come from the germline V gene. This CDR3 region has 13 residues. Here the CDR3 reads CSWGFTGDTEAFF. DNA for the CDR3: TGCAGTTGGGGATTTACAGGGGACACTGAAGCTTTCTTT.

The gene calls are TRBV6-1 and TRBJ1-5; D unresolved. Trimming cost V 9 bases and J 0 bases, with 9 bases left between them. CDR3 length: 13 amino acids. The germline V gene has CDR1 MNHNS and CDR2 SASEGT. CDR3 amino acids: CASKDNSNQPQHF. DNA of the CDR3: TGTGCCAGTAAAGACAATAGCAATCAGCCCCAGCATTTT.

This rearrangement joins TRBV25-1 to TRBJ2-2; 12 bases are a match to TRBD2. The CDR3 loop spans 16 amino acids. Germline V gene data show CDR1 as MGHDK and CDR2 as SYGVNS. V gave up 5 bases and J gave up 5 bases; unmatched junction bases: 6. In DNA form, the CDR3 reads TGTGCCAGCAGTCTAGCGGGAGGGCCGCAGACCGGGGAGCTGTTTTTT. Its protein product is CASSLAGGPQTGELFF.

This clone is a singleton in its sample. The chain uses TRBV18 and TRBJ2-1; 7 nucleotides agree with TRBD2. The CDR3 runs to 15 residues. CDR1 is KGHSH and CDR2 is LQKENI in the germline V gene. With V trimmed by 3 bases and J by 2 bases, 4 bases remained unmatched. For the CDR3, the DNA is TGTGCCAGCTCACCTTCTGGACTAGCCTACAATGAGCAGTTCTTC. Translated: CASSPSGLAYNEQFF.

This clone was detected once. This chain joins TRBV7-9 and TRBJ2-1; 13 bases map to TRBD2. Germline assignment: CDR1 SEHNR and CDR2 FQNEAQ (reference sequence). This CDR3 contains 16 residues. V gave up 5 bases and J gave up 6 bases; unmatched junction bases: 7. CDR3 nucleotide sequence: TGTGCCAGCAGCCATCCCGGGACTAGCGGGACCAATGAGCAGTTCTTC. It is translated as CASSHPGTSGTNEQFF.

CDR3 nucleotide sequence: TGTGCCAGCAGTTACTCGAGGGTCGGGGAGCTGTTTTTT. It codes for CASSYSRVGELFF. The chain links TRBV6-5 to TRBJ2-2; maybe TRBD2 (5 bases). The CDR3 runs 13 residues. Germline values: CDR1 MNHEY, CDR2 SVGAGI. The V gene lost 0 bases and the J gene lost 7 bases, with 6 bases spanning the gap.

This clone has only one observation. The chain uses TRBV28 and TRBJ2-7, with TRBD1 matching over 9 bases. The germline V gene encodes CDR1 MDHEN and CDR2 SYDVKM. Trimming cost V 5 bases and J 3 bases; bases outside gene matches: 8. CDR3 length: 15 residues. The CDR3 coding sequence is TGTGCCAGCAGTCTTCCCGGGACAGGGATCTACGAGCAGTACTTC. Translating it yields CASSLPGTGIYEQYF.